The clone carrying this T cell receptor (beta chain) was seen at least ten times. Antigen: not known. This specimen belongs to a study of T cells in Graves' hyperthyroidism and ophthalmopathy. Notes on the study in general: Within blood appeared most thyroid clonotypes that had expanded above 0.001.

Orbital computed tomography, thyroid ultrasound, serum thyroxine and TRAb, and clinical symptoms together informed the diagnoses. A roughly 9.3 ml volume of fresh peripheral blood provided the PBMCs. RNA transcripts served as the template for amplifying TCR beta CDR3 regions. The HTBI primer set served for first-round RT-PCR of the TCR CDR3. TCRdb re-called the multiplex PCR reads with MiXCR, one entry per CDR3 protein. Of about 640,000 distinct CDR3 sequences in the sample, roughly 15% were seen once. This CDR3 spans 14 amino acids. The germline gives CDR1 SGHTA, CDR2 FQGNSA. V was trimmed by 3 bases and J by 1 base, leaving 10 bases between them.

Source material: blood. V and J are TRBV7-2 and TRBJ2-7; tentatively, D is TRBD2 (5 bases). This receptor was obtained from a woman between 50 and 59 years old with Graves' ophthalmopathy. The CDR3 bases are TGTGCCAGCAGCTTTCTCGGGAAGTCCTACGAGCAGTACTTC. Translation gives CASSFLGKSYEQYF.